These T cell receptor beta chains were read from a single sample in a study of identical twins. TCRdb called the 5' RACE reads again in MiXCR, with one record for every CDR3 protein. The table shows some 630,000 distinct CDR3 sequences, with under 8.5% occurring only once. These sequences were also reported in another study, on yellow fever vaccine responses in identical twins.

Sample: PBMCs. These receptors were taken from a woman under 30 in good health. The CDR3 runs from the conserved cysteine through the conserved F or W. Each record gives: J gene, V gene, clone size, CDR3 protein. Clone size is not always given. Where it is, it says once, few, many or a class for expanded clones.

TRBJ1-1	TRBV27	many	CASSLWRSSKAFF
TRBJ2-2	TRBV7-9	.	CATPRAAANTGELFF
TRBJ2-1	TRBV3-1	.	CASSQDGEIPRDEQFF
TRBJ2-1	TRBV7-6	many	CASSSQGAQPFF
TRBJ2-1	TRBV6-5	.	CASSYSVAGGYNEQFF
TRBJ2-3	TRBV28	.	CASSPRPSGDTQYF
TRBJ2-2	TRBV7-9	few	CASSLSLAPNTGELFF
TRBJ2-5	TRBV9	few	CASSAPPGSFRETQYF
TRBJ2-2	TRBV12-3/TRBV12-4	many	CASSLSGGASGELFF
TRBJ1-5	TRBV28	few	CASSGAALNQPQHF
TRBJ2-7	TRBV24-1	many	CATSDMGYEQYF
TRBJ1-1	TRBV29-1	.	CSVNSQPQNTEAFF
TRBJ2-3	TRBV6-5	few	CASSFRLAASTDTQYF
TRBJ2-3	TRBV7-8	many	CASSYTPRGTDTQYF
TRBJ2-2	TRBV5-1	.	CASRVGFGSNTGELLF
TRBJ1-5	TRBV6-1	few	CASKKEGSTSQPQHF
TRBJ2-3	TRBV29-1	few	CSVLSVGITDTQYF
TRBJ2-1	TRBV5-1	many	CASSSGQATYNEQFF
TRBJ2-2	TRBV12-5	.	CASGQGSDTGELFF
TRBJ2-5	TRBV28	few	CASSLPGLAPETQYF
TRBJ2-1	TRBV11-2	many	CASSLDVQGSYNEQFF
TRBJ2-1	TRBV25-1	many	CASTTGPRVYNEQFF
TRBJ2-3	TRBV21-1	many	CASSKGTSGGTDTQYF
TRBJ2-3	TRBV2	.	CASSARDGGTGYTQYF
TRBJ1-4	TRBV4-2	few	CASSQVVDSEKLFF
TRBJ2-3	TRBV27	many	CASSRFTGITTDTQYF
TRBJ1-1	TRBV2	.	CASSPRGGPTEAFF
TRBJ2-3	TRBV4-1	few	CASSRSWTSGRTSTDTQYF
TRBJ2-7	TRBV7-8	many	CASSWLLAGALYEQYF
TRBJ2-7	TRBV12-3/TRBV12-4	few	CASKTGLAGVGEQYF
TRBJ1-1	TRBV2	.	CASSPSLFEGAFF
TRBJ1-1	TRBV7-9	many	CASSLGGSVGEAFF
TRBJ2-2	TRBV4-1	few	CASRTPGQGSSGELFF
TRBJ1-1	TRBV29-1	few	CSGPDLNTEAFF
TRBJ1-1	TRBV7-9	.	CASSPLVMPNTEAFF
TRBJ2-7	TRBV5-1	.	CASGTSDTYEQYF
TRBJ2-1	TRBV4-1	few	CASSQYLAGGPDEQFF
TRBJ2-1	TRBV6-1	.	CASALAGGAFGNEQFF
TRBJ2-1	TRBV6-2/TRBV6-3	many	CASRGGGLQGEQFF
TRBJ2-1	TRBV29-1	.	CSVDWDEQFF
TRBJ1-1	TRBV29-1	many	CSGREGSGTEAFF
TRBJ2-7	TRBV5-1	.	CASSSVTSGRDNEQYF